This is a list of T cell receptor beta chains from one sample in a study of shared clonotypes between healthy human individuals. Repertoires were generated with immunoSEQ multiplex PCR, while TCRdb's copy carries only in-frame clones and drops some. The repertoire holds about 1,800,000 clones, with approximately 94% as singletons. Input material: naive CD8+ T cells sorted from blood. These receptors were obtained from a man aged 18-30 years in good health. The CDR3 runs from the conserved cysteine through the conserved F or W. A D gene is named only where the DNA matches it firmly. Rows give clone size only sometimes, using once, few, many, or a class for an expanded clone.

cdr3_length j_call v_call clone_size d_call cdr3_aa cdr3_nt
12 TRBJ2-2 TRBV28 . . CASSFYTGELFF TGTGCCAGCAGTTTCTACACCGGGGAGCTGTTTTTT
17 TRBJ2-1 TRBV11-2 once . CASSLVLGDSPGNEQFF TGTGCCAGCAGCTTAGTCCTGGGCGACTCCCCGGGCAATGAGCAGTTCTTC
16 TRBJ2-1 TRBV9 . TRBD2 CASSVYSGSVGDEQFF TGTGCCAGCAGCGTATATAGCGGGTCCGTCGGGGATGAGCAGTTCTTC
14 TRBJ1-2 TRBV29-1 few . CSVVDEGINYGYTF TGCAGCGTCGTAGATGAAGGGATCAACTATGGCTACACCTTC
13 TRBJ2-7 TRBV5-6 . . CASSSGNSYEQYF TGTGCCAGCAGCTCCGGGAACTCCTACGAGCAGTACTTC
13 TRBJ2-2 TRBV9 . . CASSVERPGELFF TGTGCCAGCAGCGTAGAAAGGCCCGGGGAGCTGTTTTTT
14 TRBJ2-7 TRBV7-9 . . CASSLVDPTYEQYF TGTGCCAGCAGCTTAGTTGACCCCACCTACGAGCAGTACTTC
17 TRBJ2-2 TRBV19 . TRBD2 CASSILGLAGGDGELFF TGTGCCAGTAGTATTCTCGGACTAGCGGGAGGGGACGGGGAGCTGTTTTTT
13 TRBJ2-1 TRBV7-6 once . CASSLAQGHEQFF TGTGCCAGCAGCTTAGCACAGGGCCATGAGCAGTTCTTC
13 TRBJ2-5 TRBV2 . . CASSPTSWETQYF TGTGCCAGCAGTCCTACTAGTTGGGAGACCCAGTACTTC
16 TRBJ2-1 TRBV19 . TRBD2 CASSWTSEPIYNEQFF TGTGCCAGTAGTTGGACTAGCGAGCCCATCTACAATGAGCAGTTCTTC
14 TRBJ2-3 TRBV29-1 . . CSVVGGDGTDTQYF TGCAGCGTGGTAGGGGGGGACGGCACAGATACGCAGTATTTT
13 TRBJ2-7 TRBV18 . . CASSPWAANEQYF TGTGCCAGCTCACCATGGGCAGCTAACGAGCAGTACTTC
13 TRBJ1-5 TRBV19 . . CASSSSGLQPQHF TGTGCCAGTAGTTCCTCAGGGCTTCAGCCCCAGCATTTT
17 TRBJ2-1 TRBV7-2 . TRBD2 CASSPARGAGAILEQFF TGTGCCAGCAGCCCGGCCCGGGGAGCGGGGGCCATACTCGAGCAGTTCTTC
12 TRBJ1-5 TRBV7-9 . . CASSLEAGPQHF TGTGCCAGCAGCTTAGAAGCGGGGCCCCAGCATTTT
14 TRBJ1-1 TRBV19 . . CASSRGRLNTEAFF TGTGCCAGTAGCCGCGGACGGCTGAACACTGAAGCTTTCTTT
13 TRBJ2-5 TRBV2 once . CASRPTGTETQYF TGTGCCAGCAGGCCTACCGGCACAGAGACCCAGTACTTC
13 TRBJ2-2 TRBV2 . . CASRGGGTGELFF TGTGCCAGCAGAGGCGGCGGAACCGGGGAGCTGTTTTTT
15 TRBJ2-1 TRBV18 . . CASSPPTEGANEQFF TGTGCCAGCTCACCACCGACAGAAGGAGCGAATGAGCAGTTCTTC
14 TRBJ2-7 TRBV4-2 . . CASSLDSSFHEQYF TGTGCCAGCAGCTTGGATAGTAGTTTTCACGAGCAGTACTTC
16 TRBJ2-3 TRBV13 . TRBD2 CASSLRTSGRADTQYF TGTGCCAGCAGCCTAAGGACTAGCGGGAGGGCCGATACGCAGTATTTT
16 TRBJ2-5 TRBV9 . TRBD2 CASSLGTSGEVETQYF TGTGCCAGCAGCTTGGGGACTAGCGGAGAGGTGGAGACCCAGTACTTC
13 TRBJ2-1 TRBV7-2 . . CASSYLFSGEQFF TGTGCCAGCAGCTACCTTTTTAGCGGAGAGCAGTTCTTC
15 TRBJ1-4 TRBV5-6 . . CASSQEAVPNEKLFF TGTGCCAGCAGCCAGGAGGCCGTGCCTAATGAAAAACTGTTTTTT
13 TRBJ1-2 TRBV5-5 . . CASSLDGYYGYTF TGTGCCAGCAGCTTGGACGGATACTATGGCTACACCTTC
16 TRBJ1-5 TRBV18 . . CASSPARVNSNQPQHF TGTGCCAGCTCACCAGCCAGGGTCAATAGCAATCAGCCCCAGCATTTT
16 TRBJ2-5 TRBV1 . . CTSSQVLCGEGETQYF TGCACCAGCAGCCAAGTTTTATGTGGAGAGGGCGAGACCCAGTACTTC
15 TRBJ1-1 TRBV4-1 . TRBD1 CASSSRTGGRTEAFF TGCGCCAGCAGCTCTCGCACAGGGGGCAGAACTGAAGCTTTCTTT
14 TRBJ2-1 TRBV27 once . CASSPQNPYNEQFF TGTGCCAGCAGTCCCCAGAACCCCTACAATGAGCAGTTCTTC
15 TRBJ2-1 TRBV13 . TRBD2 CASSSSGRNPNEQFF TGTGCCAGCAGCTCTAGCGGGAGAAATCCCAATGAGCAGTTCTTC
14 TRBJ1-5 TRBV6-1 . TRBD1 CASQHRGSNQPQHF TGTGCCAGCCAGCACAGGGGCAGCAATCAGCCCCAGCATTTT
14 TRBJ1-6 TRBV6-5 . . CASSYGGTQSPLHF TGTGCCAGCAGTTACGGGGGTACTCAGTCACCCCTCCACTTT
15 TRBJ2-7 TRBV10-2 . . CASSLGSSSSYEQYF TGCGCCAGCAGTCTCGGGAGCTCCAGCTCCTACGAGCAGTACTTC
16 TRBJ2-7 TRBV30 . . CAWSMAQGTPSYEQYF TGTGCCTGGAGTATGGCGCAGGGGACCCCCTCCTACGAGCAGTACTTC
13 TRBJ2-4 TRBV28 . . CAIQGIGQNIQYF TGTGCCATCCAGGGGATAGGGCAGAACATTCAGTACTTC
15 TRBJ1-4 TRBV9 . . CASSVDGKQNEKLFF TGTGCCAGCAGCGTAGACGGGAAGCAAAATGAAAAACTGTTTTTT
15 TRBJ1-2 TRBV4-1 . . CASSQTTIVGYGYTF TGCGCCAGCAGCCAAACGACCATCGTGGGGTATGGCTACACCTTC
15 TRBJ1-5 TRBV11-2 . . CASSLGHLSNQPQHF TGTGCCAGCAGCTTAGGACATCTTAGCAATCAGCCCCAGCATTTT
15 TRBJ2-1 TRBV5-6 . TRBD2 CASSGGLAGNNEQFF TGTGCCAGCAGTGGTGGACTAGCGGGGAACAATGAGCAGTTCTTC
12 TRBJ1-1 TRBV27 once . CATGTGNTEAFF TGTGCCACCGGGACTGGGAACACTGAAGCTTTCTTT
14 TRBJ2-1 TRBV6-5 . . CASTTLQGHNEQFF TGTGCCAGCACCACGCTTCAAGGCCACAATGAGCAGTTCTTC
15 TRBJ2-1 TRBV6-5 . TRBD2 CASTLLAGGYNEQFF TGTGCCAGCACTCTGCTAGCGGGGGGTTACAATGAGCAGTTCTTC
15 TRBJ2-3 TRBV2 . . CASSEGAFSTDTQYF TGTGCCAGCAGTGAAGGGGCCTTTAGCACAGATACGCAGTATTTT
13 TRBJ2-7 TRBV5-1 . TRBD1 CASSPTDRQEQYF TGCGCCAGCAGCCCAACGGACAGGCAGGAGCAGTACTTC
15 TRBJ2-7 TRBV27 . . CASSYGAGQRDEQYF TGTGCCAGCAGTTATGGGGCGGGTCAAAGAGACGAGCAGTACTTC
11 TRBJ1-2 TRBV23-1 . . CASTPAYGYTF TGCGCCAGCACACCGGCCTATGGCTACACCTTC
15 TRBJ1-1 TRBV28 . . CASRFGTYGNTEAFF TGTGCCAGCCGCTTCGGCACCTATGGAAACACTGAAGCTTTCTTT
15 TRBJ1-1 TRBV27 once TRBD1 CASSSRDRFYTEAFF TGTGCCAGCAGTTCCCGGGACAGGTTCTACACTGAAGCTTTCTTT
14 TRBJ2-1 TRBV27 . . CASSLRGTYNEQFF TGTGCCAGCAGTTTACGCGGGACCTACAATGAGCAGTTCTTC
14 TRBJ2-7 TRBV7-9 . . CASSFYGSHYEQYF TGTGCCAGCAGCTTTTATGGTTCCCACTACGAGCAGTACTTC
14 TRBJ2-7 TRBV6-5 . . CASSYSGPPYEQYF TGTGCCAGCAGTTACTCCGGGCCCCCCTACGAGCAGTACTTC
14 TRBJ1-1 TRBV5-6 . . CASSWGGRNTEAFF TGTGCCAGCAGCTGGGGGGGTAGAAACACTGAAGCTTTCTTT
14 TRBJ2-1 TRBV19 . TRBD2 CASSVRESYNEQFF TGTGCCAGTAGTGTGCGGGAGAGCTACAATGAGCAGTTCTTC
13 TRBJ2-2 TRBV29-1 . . CSVFGPDTGELFF TGCAGCGTTTTCGGACCCGACACCGGGGAGCTGTTTTTT
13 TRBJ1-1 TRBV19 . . CASSSGLGTEAFF TGTGCCAGTAGTTCCGGTTTGGGCACTGAAGCTTTCTTT
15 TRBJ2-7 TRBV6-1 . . CASSVLAQPLYEQYF TGTGCCAGCAGTGTTCTGGCACAACCCTTATACGAGCAGTACTTC
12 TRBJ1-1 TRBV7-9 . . CASSSGGVEAFF TGTGCCAGCAGCTCCGGTGGGGTAGAAGCTTTCTTT
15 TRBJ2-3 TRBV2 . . CASRLSNSGTDTQYF TGTGCCAGCAGGCTGAGTAATTCAGGGACAGATACGCAGTATTTT
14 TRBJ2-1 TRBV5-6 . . CASSSWGWPDEQFF TGTGCCAGCAGCTCGTGGGGGTGGCCGGATGAGCAGTTCTTC